Reported below is one TCR beta chain. What it recognizes is unknown. This entry belongs to a study of T cell clones after liver transplantation. Across the whole study: Post-transplant blood was tracked for graft-donor-reactive T cell clones identified in a pre-transplant mixed lymphocyte reaction. General study points: A significant post-transplant drop in circulating graft-donor-reactive CD4 TCRbeta sequences occurred in most of the 8 subjects. Donor-reactive sequences fell more than third party-reactive ones, suggesting partial deletion.

Trimming removed 5 bases from V and 5 bases from J, with 16 bases in between. The CDR3 sequence is 14 residues long. CDR1 and CDR2 (germline): SGHVS, FNYEAQ. Assay used: immunoSEQ multiplex PCR; TCRdb lists only in-frame clones, some missing. The sample has 55,000 to 80,000 clones, roughly 90% seen once; the top ten hold under 3.5%. Unstimulated PBMCs were sorted into CD3+CD4+ and CD3+CD8+ populations. The gene calls are TRBV7-6 and TRBJ2-7, with D hard to call. This TCR was recovered from a human donor who received a liver transplant. The sequences come from CD4+ T cells from blood, collected before liver transplant. Written as DNA, the CDR3 is TGTGCCAGCAGCCAGAGGCCCGGAGTCCACGAGCAGTACTTC. Translation gives CASSQRPGVHEQYF.